A single sample gave rise to the 9 T cell receptor beta chains below, sequenced in a study of blood T cells in healthy people across ages. Sample-barcoded 5' priming and a J-beta primer mix drove a second PCR of roughly 6 to 12 cycles. TCRdb reprocessed the 5' RACE reads with MiXCR, giving one entry per CDR3 protein. Here the sample spans around 1.5 million distinct CDR3 sequences, roughly 60% being singletons. Sample: blood. Receptors originate from a man younger than 30 in good health.

CDR3 in amino acids: CASSPPEGANVLTF. The CDR3 nucleotides read TGTGCCAGCAGCCCTCCAGAGGGAGCCAACGTCCTGACTTTC. V usage is TRBV25-1 and J usage is TRBJ2-6, with a weak D call TRBD2 (5 bases). The V end was cut by 6 bases, the J end by 7 bases, with 13 bases between. CDR1 and CDR2 from the germline V gene are MGHDK and SYGVNS. CDR3 size: 14 residues.

This sequence joins TRBV20-1 and TRBJ2-7; 7 bases line up with TRBD1. Trimming cost V 1 base and J 3 bases; bases outside gene matches: 6. CDR3 length equals 14 residues. CDR1 is DFQATT and CDR2 is SNEGSKA in the germline V gene (reference sequence). The CDR3 sequence is CSARVTGVGYEQYF. In DNA form, the CDR3 reads TGCAGTGCTAGAGTTACAGGGGTGGGCTACGAGCAGTACTTC.

This chain joins TRBV6-5 and TRBJ2-1; D not certain. Germline V lookup: CDR1 MNHEY, CDR2 SVGAGI. Trimming stripped 0 bases from V and 14 bases from J, with 11 bases between. This CDR3 region has 12 residues. The DNA for the CDR3 is TGTGCCAGCAGTTACTCACAAGGCATGGAGTTCTTC. Amino acids: CASSYSQGMEFF.

The chain recombines TRBV15 with TRBJ2-5; D gene ambiguous. CDR1 is LNHNV, CDR2 YYDKDF, per germline (reference sequence). V gave up 0 bases and J gave up 5 bases, with 13 bases separating them. CDR3 size: 15 residues. The CDR3 DNA reads as TGTGCCACCAGCAGAGATGGGCAGCCCCACGAGACCCAGTACTTC. This encodes CATSRDGQPHETQYF.

The chain has TRBV2 and TRBJ1-2; no firm D call. Between the trimmed V and J ends, which lost 7 bases and 7 bases, there was a span of 7 bases. The V gene's germline CDR1 is SNHLY and CDR2 FYNNEI. There are 10 residues in the CDR3. This CDR3 reads CASNLLGYTF. The CDR3 DNA is TGTGCCAGCAACCTTCTTGGCTACACCTTC.

J is TRBJ2-3 and V is TRBV9, with D uncertain. This CDR3 contains 14 residues. Trimming left V 2 bases short and J 2 bases short, with 9 bases between. The germline V gene has CDR1 SGDLS and CDR2 YYNGEE. DNA of the CDR3: TGTGCCAGCAGCGTGGTCCCTACCACAGATACGCAGTATTTT. Translating gives CASSVVPTTDTQYF.

The chain joins TRBV7-9 to TRBJ2-1, with TRBD1 identical over 8 bases. The CDR3 sequence is 12 residues long. After removal of 3 bases from V and 9 bases from J, the junction contained 1 base not matched to a gene. Germline values: CDR1 SEHNR, CDR2 FQNEAQ (reference sequence). CDR3 region: CASSFTGGEQFF. CDR3 coding DNA: TGTGCCAGCAGCTTCACAGGGGGTGAGCAGTTCTTC.

The chain recombines TRBV14 with TRBJ1-2, with D maybe TRBD1 (6 bases). V was clipped by 4 bases and J by 4 bases, with 16 bases between them. This CDR3 spans 15 amino acids. Germline CDR1 is SGHDN and CDR2 is FVKESK. The CDR3 nucleotides read TGTGCCAGCAGCCTTGGACAGATGTTGCTCTATGGCTACACCTTC. It is translated as CASSLGQMLLYGYTF.

V gene TRBV2 combines with J gene TRBJ2-1, with D uncertain. V was clipped by 2 bases and J by 5 bases, with 13 bases between them. Germline V CDR1 and CDR2: SNHLY, FYNNEI. This CDR3 has 15 residues. The CDR3 DNA sequence: TGTGCCAGCAGTGAAAATCCCCTCGGAGACAATGAGCAGTTCTTC. Translated, it gives CASSENPLGDNEQFF.